The 18 T cell receptor beta chains below all came from one sample that was sequenced in a study of blood T cells in healthy people across ages. Alongside a J-beta primer mix, a sample-barcoded 5' primer served in a second PCR lasting roughly 6 to 12 cycles. MiXCR, run by TCRdb on the 5' RACE reads, gives a single entry per CDR3 protein. The sample has 600,000 to 850,000 distinct CDR3 sequences; roughly 45% are singletons. The sample was blood. These receptors came from a woman aged 55-75 years in good health.

This clonotype has a handful of counts. The DNA of the CDR3 is TGTGCCAGCACCGGGGTGGGTTTAGAGCAGTACTTC. Residues: CASTGVGLEQYF. The chain is built from TRBV28 and TRBJ2-5; a possible D gene is TRBD2 (5 bases). CDR3 length: 12 amino acids. The V gene lost 7 bases and the J gene lost 11 bases, with 17 bases spanning the gap. Germline CDR1 and CDR2: MDHEN and SYDVKM.

This sequence joins TRBV3-1 and TRBJ1-6; no clear D. The CDR3 sequence is 13 residues long. V was clipped by 1 base and J by 7 bases, with 5 bases between them. CDR1 and CDR2 from the germline V gene are LGHDT and YNNKEL (reference sequence). In DNA form, the CDR3 reads TGTGCCAGCAGCCAAGGGTGGAATTCACCCCTCCACTTT. Its translation: CASSQGWNSPLHF.

The chain combines TRBV28 with TRBJ1-2, with a weak D call TRBD1 (6 bases). With 9 bases removed from V and 0 bases from J, the gap between germline ends came to 14 bases. The CDR3 loop spans 14 amino acids. In germline, CDR1 is MDHEN, CDR2 SYDVKM. CDR3 bases: TGTGCCAGTGCGATTGGGGGCCCTAACTATGGCTACACCTTC. The encoded protein is CASAIGGPNYGYTF.

Comment on this clonotype: Compared with germline, one end of the junction differs, possibly owing to a read error. V and J are TRBV6-6 and TRBJ2-7; D not certain. The CDR3 is made up of 15 amino acids. From germline, CDR1 is MNHNY and CDR2 SVGAGI (reference sequence). CDR3 coding DNA: TGTGCCAGCAGTTACCAAAGTCCACCTAGATACGGGCAGTACTTC. It is translated as CASSYQSPPRYGQYF.

The genes are TRBV9 and TRBJ1-4; the D is unclear. The V end was cut by 3 bases, the J end by 0 bases, with 6 bases between. CDR3 length equals 14 residues. Germline CDR1 reads SGDLS; CDR2 reads YYNGEE. The CDR3 is CASSAEATNEKLFF. The CDR3 region has the DNA TGTGCCAGCAGCGCCGAGGCAACTAATGAAAAACTGTTTTTT.

About this clonotype itself: One end of the junction varies from germline; a read error may be responsible. The V gene is TRBV3-1, the J gene TRBJ2-7; D is unresolved. This CDR3 comprises 13 residues. Germline CDR1 reads LGHDT; CDR2 reads YNNKEL (reference sequence). The CDR3 region is CAGSQEEFVEQYF. As DNA, the CDR3 is TGTGCCGGCAGCCAAGAAGAGTTTGTTGAGCAGTACTTC.

This clonotype was detected ten times or more. This sequence joins TRBV6-4 and TRBJ1-6; D remains unclear. V was pared by 3 bases and J by 9 bases, with 9 bases between. This CDR3 has 13 amino acids. Germline loops: CDR1 MRHNA, CDR2 SNTAGT. The CDR3 region has the DNA TGTGCCAGCAGTGAGTCGATACGTTCACCCCTCCACTTT. Translation: CASSESIRSPLHF.

V gene TRBV7-2 combines with J gene TRBJ2-5; D might be TRBD1 (6 bases). The CDR3 has 13 residues. CDR1 is SGHTA and CDR2 is FQGNSA in the germline V gene. With 6 bases removed from V and 7 bases from J, the gap between germline ends came to 15 bases. DNA of the CDR3: TGTGCCAGCAGGGACAGAGGGGCCGGGACCCAGTACTTC. This encodes CASRDRGAGTQYF.

This clonotype was seen a few times. DNA of the CDR3: TGTGCCAGCAGTTACTACCCCAATGAGCAGTTCTTC. Its translation is CASSYYPNEQFF. The genes are TRBV6-2 or TRBV6-3 and TRBJ2-1; D is undetermined. CDR3 length: 12 residues. The V gene's germline CDR1 is MNHEY and CDR2 SVGEGT. V lost 1 base and J 6 bases, leaving 4 bases between the germline ends.

The J gene is TRBJ2-5, the V gene TRBV15; 10 nucleotides line up with TRBD2. This CDR3 is 17 amino acids long. The J segment lost 5 bases and the V segment lost 1 base, leaving 10 bases of the junction unmatched. The germline CDR1 and CDR2 sequences are LNHNV and YYDKDF (reference sequence). CDR3 DNA: TGTGCCACCAGCAGAGGTACTCTAGCGGGAGATGTGGAGACCCAGTACTTC. Encoded protein: CATSRGTLAGDVETQYF.

V gene TRBV12-3 or TRBV12-4 combines with J gene TRBJ2-1; D is unclear. The CDR3 extends over 15 amino acids. V was pared by 4 bases and J by 2 bases, with 12 bases between. The CDR3 DNA reads TGTGCCAGCAGTTCGGACGCCTATCCCTACAATGAGCAGTTCTTC. This gives the protein CASSSDAYPYNEQFF.

As for this clonotype: This may arise from a read error, as a much more abundant clone is one base away. This chain links TRBV27 with TRBJ2-7; 10 bases are a match to TRBD1. Germline CDR1 is MNHEY and CDR2 is SMNVEV (reference sequence). V was pared by 6 bases and J by 4 bases, with 9 bases of the junction left unmatched. The CDR3 is 15 amino acids. This CDR3 reads CASSWLRDRGYEQYF. In DNA, the CDR3 is TGTGCCAGCAGCTGGCTACGGGACAGGGGATACGAGCAGTACTTC.

To note about this clonotype: This may arise from a read error, as a much more abundant clone is one base away. This chain connects TRBV6-6 to TRBJ2-7; 8 bases agree with TRBD2. This CDR3 contains 14 residues. V was clipped by 7 bases and J by 7 bases; unmatched bases: 12. The germline gives CDR1 MNHNY, CDR2 SVGAGI (reference sequence). In nucleotides, the CDR3 is TGTGCCAGCACACCCGCGGGGGGCGACAATGAGCAGTACTTC. Its translation is CASTPAGGDNEQYF.

At least ten counts were recorded for this clonotype. The chain links TRBV7-3 to TRBJ2-6, with a weak D call TRBD1 (6 bases). The V gene's germline CDR1 is SGHTA and CDR2 FQGTGA. This CDR3 is built from 17 residues. Trimming stripped 3 bases from V and 2 bases from J, with 14 bases between. The CDR3 reads CASSLVSGATGANVLTF. CDR3 in DNA: TGTGCCAGCAGCTTGGTGTCAGGGGCAACTGGGGCCAACGTCCTGACTTTC.

The table lists this clonotype with a few counts. V gene TRBV7-9 combines with J gene TRBJ1-4; no definite D call. CDR3 size: 15 residues. Germline values: CDR1 SEHNR, CDR2 FQNEAQ (reference sequence). Trimming took off 5 bases at V and 1 base at J, with 11 bases between the two ends. The CDR3 bases are TGTGCCAGCAGCAGCACCCGCAGAACTAATGAAAAACTGTTTTTT. It is translated as CASSSTRRTNEKLFF. Drawing the rest from reference TRBV7-9 and TRBJ1-4, the complete variable domain is DTGVSQNPRHKITKRGQNVTFRCDPISEHNRLYWYRQTLGQGPEFLTYFQNEAQLEKSRLLSDRFSAERPKGSFSTLEIQRTEQGDSAMYLCASSSTRRTNEKLFFGSGTQLSVL.

This clonotype has more than one count but fewer than ten. CDR3 sequence reads: CASSLQGKGTDTQYF. CDR3 bases: TGTGCCAGCAGTTTACAGGGAAAGGGTACAGATACGCAGTATTTT. The gene calls are TRBV6-1 and TRBJ2-3; D may be TRBD1 (6 bases). This CDR3 is built from 15 residues. CDR1 and CDR2 (germline): MNHNS, SASEGT. V lost 5 bases and J 3 bases, leaving 15 bases between the germline ends.

Details on this clonotype: Relative to the germline gene, one junction end is altered; a read error may explain this. The gene calls are TRBV9 and TRBJ2-5, with 8 bases that match TRBD2. The J call is doubtful: the DNA matches TRBJ2-7 better. This CDR3 has 14 amino acids. Germline V lookup: CDR1 SGDLS, CDR2 YYNGEE. The chain's CDR3 is CACSASGGVDEQYF. CDR3 DNA sequence: TGTGCCTGCAGCGCAAGCGGGGGAGTCGACGAGCAGTACTTC.

V is TRBV29-1 and J is TRBJ2-7; D gene uncertain. V dropped 4 bases and J dropped 7 bases, with 17 bases sitting between them. The CDR3 length is 13 residues. CDR1 SQVTM and CDR2 ANQGSEA come from the germline V gene. CDR3 sequence (DNA): TGCAGCGTTGGGGCTAGTACCTCCAATGAGCAGTACTTC. Translating it yields CSVGASTSNEQYF.